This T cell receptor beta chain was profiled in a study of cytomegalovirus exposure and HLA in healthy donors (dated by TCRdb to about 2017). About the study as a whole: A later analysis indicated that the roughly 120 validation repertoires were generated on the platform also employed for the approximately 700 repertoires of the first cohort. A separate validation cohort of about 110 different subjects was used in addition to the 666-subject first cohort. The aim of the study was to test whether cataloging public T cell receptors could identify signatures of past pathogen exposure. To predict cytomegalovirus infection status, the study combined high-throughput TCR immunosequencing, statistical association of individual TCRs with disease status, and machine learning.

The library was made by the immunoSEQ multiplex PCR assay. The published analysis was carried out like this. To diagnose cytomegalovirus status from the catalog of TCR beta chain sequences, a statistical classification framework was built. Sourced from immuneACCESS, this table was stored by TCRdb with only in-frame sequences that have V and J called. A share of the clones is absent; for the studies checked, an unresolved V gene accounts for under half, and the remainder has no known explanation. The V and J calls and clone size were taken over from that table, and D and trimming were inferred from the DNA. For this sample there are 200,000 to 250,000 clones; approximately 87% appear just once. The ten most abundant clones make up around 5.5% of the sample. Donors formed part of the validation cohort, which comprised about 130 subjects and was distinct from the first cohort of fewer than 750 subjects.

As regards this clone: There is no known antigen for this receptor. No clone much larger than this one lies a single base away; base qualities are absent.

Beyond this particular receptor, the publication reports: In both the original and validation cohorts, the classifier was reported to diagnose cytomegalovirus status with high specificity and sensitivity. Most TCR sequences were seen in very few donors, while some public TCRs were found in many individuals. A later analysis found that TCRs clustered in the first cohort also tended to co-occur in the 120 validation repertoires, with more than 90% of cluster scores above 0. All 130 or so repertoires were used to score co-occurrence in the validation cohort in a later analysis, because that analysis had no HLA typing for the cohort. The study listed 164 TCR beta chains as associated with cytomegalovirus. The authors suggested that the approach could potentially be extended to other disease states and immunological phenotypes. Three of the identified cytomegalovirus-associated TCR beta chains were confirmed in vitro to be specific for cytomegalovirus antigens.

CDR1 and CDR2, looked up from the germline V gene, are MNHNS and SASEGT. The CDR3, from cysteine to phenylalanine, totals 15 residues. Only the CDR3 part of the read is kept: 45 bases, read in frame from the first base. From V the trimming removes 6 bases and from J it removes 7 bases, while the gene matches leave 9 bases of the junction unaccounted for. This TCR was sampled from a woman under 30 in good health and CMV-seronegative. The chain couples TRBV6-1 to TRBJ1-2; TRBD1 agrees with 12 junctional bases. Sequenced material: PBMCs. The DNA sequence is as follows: TGTGCCAGCAGGGGACAGGGGGCGCAAAGAGCTGGCTACACCTTC. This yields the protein CASRGQGAQRAGYTF.